The text below deals with one T cell receptor beta chain. No antigen is known for it. TCRdb's copy holds only in-frame clones and misses some; the assay was immunoSEQ multiplex PCR. The sample consists of roughly 150,000 clones, approximately 87% of them appearing once. This specimen comes from a study of T cell responses to AZD1222 COVID-19 vaccine. General study points: White British people made up most donors, females outnumbered males, and clonal diversity was possibly underestimated. Across spike, vaccine-associated CD4 TCRs were found, dominant at 160-218 and 743-854.

This specimen was peripheral blood, taken 28 days after the second AZD1222 dose. The receptor was isolated from an adult who received the AZD1222 COVID-19 vaccine.

Here the CDR3 reads CASSRAGVPHEQYF. The CDR3 bases are TGTGCCAGCAGTCGGGCCGGGGTCCCCCACGAGCAGTACTTC. The rearrangement links TRBV28 to TRBJ2-7; D is possibly TRBD2 (5 bases). Looked up from germline, CDR1 is MDHEN and CDR2 is SYDVKM. The ends were cut back, 5 bases at V and 5 bases at J, with 16 bases in the middle. The CDR3 consists of 14 residues.